The 6 T cell receptor beta chains listed next were all sequenced from one sample in a study of T-cell reconstitution after alpha-beta-depleted transplantation in children. Molecular barcoding with unique molecular identifiers was used for the TCRbeta library. TCRdb fed the PCR reads into MiXCR, producing one record per CDR3 protein. The data hold 300,000 to 350,000 distinct CDR3 sequences, with about a quarter observed a single time. Specimen: PBMCs, mostly from graft donor cells, collected 180 days after TCRalphabeta/CD19-depleted stem cell transplant. Receptors originate from a male patient aged 10-17 years who had a stem cell transplant for acute lymphoblastic leukemia, so the T cells may come from the graft donor.

The CDR3 DNA reads TGTGCCAGCTCACCACTGGGCACCTTAAACACTGAAGCTTTCTTT. This sequence encodes CASSPLGTLNTEAFF. V is TRBV18 and J is TRBJ1-1; D not resolved. This CDR3 spans 15 amino acids. Per germline, CDR1 KGHSH and CDR2 LQKENI. Deletions cut 1 base from V and 2 bases from J, with 11 bases between.

At least ten counts were recorded for this clonotype. This chain connects TRBV12-3 or TRBV12-4 to TRBJ2-4, with 7 bases aligning to TRBD2. The CDR3 covers 15 residues. The junction had 0 bases not matched to a gene; V was cut back by 0 bases and J by 1 base. CDR3 nucleotide sequence: TGTGCCAGCAGTTTAGCGGGGGGGGCCAAAAACATTCAGTACTTC. Translation: CASSLAGGAKNIQYF.

This clonotype was counted many times. V usage is TRBV5-1 and J usage is TRBJ2-5; 10 bases match TRBD1. This CDR3 region has 17 residues. V was pared by 2 bases and J by 2 bases, with 9 bases of the junction left unmatched. Germline V gene sequence: CDR1 SGHRS, CDR2 YFSETQ. In nucleotides, the CDR3 is TGCGCCAGCAGCTTTATCCTCGGGACAGGGGATCAAGAGACCCAGTACTTC. It yields the protein CASSFILGTGDQETQYF.

The chain uses TRBV27 and TRBJ2-7; D may correspond to TRBD1 or TRBD2 (5 bases each). Trimming took off 3 bases at V and 6 bases at J, with 18 bases between the two ends. The CDR3 contains 15 residues. CDR1 and CDR2 (germline): MNHEY, SMNVEV (reference sequence). CDR3 in DNA: TGTGCCAGCAGTTTTGTCCGAATCAGAGGGACCGAGCAGTACTTC. Protein sequence: CASSFVRIRGTEQYF.

This clonotype occurred a few times. This chain connects TRBV9 to TRBJ1-5; 10 nucleotides agree with TRBD1. The CDR3 spans 15 residues. V dropped 3 bases and J dropped 4; count of bases not matched to a gene: 4. Germline V gene lookup returns CDR1 SGDLS and CDR2 YYNGEE. CDR3 sequence (DNA): TGTGCCAGCAGCGCCGGACAGGGGGGGAATCAGCCCCAGCATTTT. Translation: CASSAGQGGNQPQHF. The whole variable domain, remainder taken from reference TRBV9 and TRBJ1-5, is DSGVTQTPKHLITATGQRVTLRCSPRSGDLSVYWYQQSLDQGLQFLIQYYNGEERAKGNILERFSAQQFPDLHSELNLSSLELGDSALYFCASSAGQGGNQPQHFGDGTRLSIL.

This clonotype appeared a few times. The genes are TRBV6-2 or TRBV6-3 and TRBJ2-7, with 8 bases that match TRBD1. The CDR3 is 12 residues long. CDR1 is MNHEY and CDR2 is SVGEGT in the germline V gene. V was pared by 8 bases and J by 4 bases, with 4 bases of the junction left unmatched. CDR3 bases: TGTGCCAGCTTCAGGGGGCCATACGAGCAGTACTTC. Its translation is CASFRGPYEQYF.